What follows are 26 T cell receptor beta chains derived from one specimen sequenced in a study of molecular identifiers for immune sequencing clone quantification. MiXCR was run by TCRdb on the PCR reads, yielding one entry per CDR3 protein. The sample contains more than 450,000 distinct CDR3 sequences, about 22% of which appear only once. Sample: naive CD8+ T cells from blood, with Jurkat cell RNA spiked in. This sample's subset: FACS-sorted CD8+CD4-CCR7+CD45RA+ naive T cells. These receptors were taken from a human donor in good health. Some libraries in this study had Jurkat cell RNA spiked in.

Remarks on this clonotype: One end of the junction fails to match germline, which may point to a read error. This rearrangement joins TRBV29-1 to TRBJ2-2, with 12 bases lining up with TRBD2. Germline V lookup: CDR1 SQVTM, CDR2 ANQGSEA. The CDR3 loop spans 14 amino acids. This chain's CDR3 is CSVRTSGNIGELFF. DNA of the CDR3: TGCAGCGTCCGGACTAGCGGGAACATCGGGGAGCTGTTTTTT.

This clonotype was counted at least ten times. The J gene is TRBJ1-5, the V gene TRBV5-6; D perhaps matches TRBD1 (5 bases). Germline V gives CDR1 SGHDT, CDR2 YYEEEE. The V end lost 3 bases, the J end lost 2 bases, and 15 bases lay between the germline ends. The CDR3 totals 16 residues. CDR3 coding DNA: TGTGCCAGCAGCTCTAAAGGGACTCTGGGCAATCAGCCCCAGCATTTT. It translates to CASSSKGTLGNQPQHF.

The chain combines TRBV24-1 with TRBJ2-7, with D perhaps TRBD1 (7 bases). The CDR3 is 15 amino acids. The germline V gene encodes CDR1 KGHDR and CDR2 SFDVKD. V was clipped by 4 bases and J by 5 bases, with 17 bases between them. CDR3 in amino acids: CATSDINRGGDEQYF. CDR3 sequence (DNA): TGTGCCACCAGTGACATCAACAGGGGAGGCGACGAGCAGTACTTC.

To note about this clonotype: This sequence may be a read error, since a much larger clone differs from it by one base. The V call is TRBV6-5, the J call TRBJ2-1; D not resolved. Germline CDR1 MNHEY, CDR2 SVGAGI. The CDR3 length is 13 residues. Deletions cut 5 bases from V and 5 bases from J, with 10 bases between. The chain's CDR3 is CASSPGPDNEQFF. The CDR3 DNA sequence: TGTGCCAGCAGTCCGGGCCCGGACAATGAGCAGTTCTTC.

On this clonotype itself: The CDR3 end shows no conserved phenylalanine or tryptophan, and so a read error is likely. The V call is TRBV7-9, the J call TRBJ1-4; 7 bases agree with TRBD1. The V gene's germline CDR1 is SEHNR and CDR2 FQNEAQ (reference sequence). The V gene end was trimmed by 2 bases and the J gene end by 3 bases; junction bases not matched to a gene: 3. The CDR3 consists of 15 residues. The CDR3 bases are TGTGCCAGCAGCTTACCGACAGGGCCTAATGAAAAACTGTTTGTT. Its translation is CASSLPTGPNEKLFV.

Worth noting for this clonotype: A much larger clone differs by one base, so this may be a read error. The chain is built from TRBV9 and TRBJ2-2; D remains ambiguous. V was clipped by 0 bases and J by 4 bases, with 16 bases between them. CDR1 and CDR2 (germline): SGDLS, YYNGEE. The CDR3 is made up of 17 amino acids. The CDR3 region has the DNA TGTGCCAGCAGCGTAGCTAGGGCAGACGCGGTCACCGGGGAGCTGTTTTTT. Translated: CASSVARADAVTGELFF.

On this clonotype: This may be a read error, as it is one base from a much larger clone. CDR3 sequence (DNA): TGTGCCAGCGGCCAAGATTGGGGACTACCGAGGGATACGCAGTATTTT. Its protein product is CASGQDWGLPRDTQYF. The V gene is TRBV4-2, the J gene TRBJ2-3, with 7 bases identical to TRBD2. Germline-derived CDR1 and CDR2 are LGHNA and YNFKEQ. The CDR3 runs to 16 residues.

There are many counts of this clonotype. The chain links TRBV7-9 to TRBJ2-3, with D possibly being TRBD1 (5 bases). From germline, CDR1 is SEHNR and CDR2 FQNEAQ (reference sequence). This CDR3 region has 11 residues. Trimming removed 5 bases at V and 8 bases at J, with 8 bases between. The CDR3 region is CASSAGSTQYF. The CDR3 nucleotides read TGTGCCAGCAGCGCAGGGTCTACGCAGTATTTT.

The chain joins TRBV9 to TRBJ2-5; D unresolved. Germline CDR1 reads SGDLS; CDR2 reads YYNGEE. The CDR3 extends over 14 amino acids. The V and J ends lost 7 bases and 1 base respectively, with 14 bases between them. The CDR3 spells CASCPPDGQETQYF. CDR3 nucleotide sequence: TGTGCCAGCTGCCCCCCCGACGGCCAAGAGACCCAGTACTTC.

The sample holds many counts of this clonotype. The chain links TRBV7-9 to TRBJ2-4; possibly TRBD1 for D (6 bases). The CDR3 loop spans 15 amino acids. The germline V gene has CDR1 SEHNR and CDR2 FQNEAQ (reference sequence). Trimming took off 5 bases at V and 3 bases at J, with 14 bases between the two ends. The CDR3 here is CASSPPRGNKNIQYF. As DNA, the CDR3 is TGTGCCAGCAGCCCCCCCAGGGGAAACAAAAACATTCAGTACTTC.

CDR3 DNA sequence: TGTGCCAGTAGTCTTTATTCCACAGGGTACGTCCAAGATAATTCACCCCTCCACTTT. Translating gives CASSLYSTGYVQDNSPLHF. The rearrangement joins TRBV19 to TRBJ1-6; weak D call: TRBD1 (6 bases). The ends were cut back, 5 bases at V and 5 bases at J, with 25 bases in the middle. The CDR3 spans 19 residues. Germline V gene sequence: CDR1 LNHDA, CDR2 SQIVND (reference sequence).

This clonotype turned up a few times. The chain carries TRBV6-2 or TRBV6-3 and TRBJ2-5; no clear D. The ends were cut back, 8 bases at V and 8 bases at J, with 9 bases in the middle. The CDR3 runs to 10 residues. Germline CDR1 is MNHEY and CDR2 is SVGEGT. CDR3 sequence (DNA): TGTGCCAGCGGGGTGCCCACCCAGTACTTC. Its protein product is CASGVPTQYF.

Many counts were recorded for this clonotype. The chain is built from TRBV28 and TRBJ1-5, with a tentative D call TRBD1 (6 bases). Germline CDR1 and CDR2: MDHEN and SYDVKM. Trimming took 4 bases from V and 5 from J, leaving 12 bases between them. CDR3 length equals 14 residues. DNA of the CDR3: TGTGCCAGCAGTTCTGACAGGAGATATCAGCCCCAGCATTTT. This translates into CASSSDRRYQPQHF. Full variable domain (remainder filled in from reference TRBV28 and TRBJ1-5): DVKVTQSSRYLVKRTGEKVFLECVQDMDHENMFWYRQDPGLGLRLIYFSYDVKMKEKGDIPEGYSVSREKKERFSLILESASTNQTSMYLCASSSDRRYQPQHFGDGTRLSIL.

This clonotype appeared many times. This chain joins TRBV2 and TRBJ2-3; D is possibly TRBD2 (5 bases). V lost 3 bases and J lost 2, with 12 bases in between. CDR1 and CDR2 from the germline V gene are SNHLY and FYNNEI. The CDR3 contains 15 residues. CDR3 protein: CASSDEGLFTDTQYF. The CDR3 region has the DNA TGTGCCAGCAGTGACGAGGGTTTGTTCACAGATACGCAGTATTTT.

The V gene is TRBV28, the J gene TRBJ2-7; 10 bases are shared with TRBD1. V lost 5 bases and J lost 3; bases outside the gene matches: 4. The CDR3 has 14 residues. From germline, CDR1 is MDHEN and CDR2 SYDVKM. CDR3 bases: TGTGCCAGCAGTGGGACAGGGGCGGTCTACGAGCAGTACTTC. This gives the protein CASSGTGAVYEQYF.

There are many counts of this clonotype. The rearrangement uses TRBV7-9 and TRBJ2-3; 13 bases agree with TRBD2. The CDR3 contains 17 residues. Looked up from germline, CDR1 is SEHNR and CDR2 is FQNEAQ (reference sequence). Unmatched junction bases numbered 8, after V lost 8 bases and J lost 0 bases. CDR3 in amino acids: CASRAGLAGVSTDTQYF. CDR3 sequence (DNA): TGTGCCAGCCGCGCAGGACTAGCGGGAGTAAGCACAGATACGCAGTATTTT.

Many counts were recorded for this clonotype. V is TRBV5-6 and J is TRBJ2-5; 10 nucleotides align to TRBD2. The germline CDR1 and CDR2 sequences are SGHDT and YYEEEE. The CDR3 totals 14 residues. The trim removed 9 bases at V and 5 bases at J, leaving 10 bases unmatched. The CDR3 spells CATGAGGPSETQYF. The CDR3, as DNA: TGTGCCACCGGAGCGGGAGGGCCATCGGAGACCCAGTACTTC.

Remarks on this clonotype: An end of the junction does not agree with germline; a read error may underlie this. The CDR3 spells CASSYRWRTETAPLRNELFF. As DNA, the CDR3 is TGTGCCAGCAGTTATAGATGGCGGACCGAGACGGCCCCGTTGCGGAATGAGCTGTTCTTC. The chain has TRBV6-5 and TRBJ2-1; D gene unclear. The CDR3 runs to 20 residues. The V gene's germline CDR1 is MNHEY and CDR2 SVGAGI.

This clonotype was picked up many times. V is TRBV20-1 and J is TRBJ2-7, with D unresolved. The CDR3 consists of 12 residues. V gave up 6 bases and J gave up 3 bases, with 12 bases separating them. CDR1 is DFQATT and CDR2 is SNEGSKA in the germline V gene (reference sequence). CDR3 sequence (DNA): TGCAGTGCAGAAGTAGGGCTCTACGAGCAGTACTTC. This codes for CSAEVGLYEQYF.

The chain recombines TRBV27 with TRBJ2-7, with 10 bases fitting TRBD2. The germline V gene encodes CDR1 MNHEY and CDR2 SMNVEV (reference sequence). V was pared by 5 bases and J by 6 bases, with 13 bases of the junction left unmatched. This CDR3 comprises 16 residues. CDR3 nucleotide sequence: TGTGCCAGCAGTAATTTGGGTAGCGGGGGGCCTCTCGAGCAGTACTTC. It is translated as CASSNLGSGGPLEQYF.

There are many counts of this clonotype. The rearrangement links TRBV4-1 to TRBJ2-7; 9 positions match TRBD1. This CDR3 has 15 amino acids. The germline V gene has CDR1 MGHRA and CDR2 YSYEKL. V was clipped by 1 base and J by 3 bases; unmatched bases: 4. The CDR3 DNA reads TGCGCCAGCAGCCAAGCGGGACAGGGACTCTACGAGCAGTACTTC. Translating gives CASSQAGQGLYEQYF.

The V call is TRBV12-3 or TRBV12-4, the J call TRBJ1-2; no firm D call. The ends were cut back, 1 base at V and 11 bases at J, with 8 bases in the middle. CDR3 length: 11 residues. In DNA, the CDR3 is TGTGCCAGCAGTTTAGGAATTAGTTACACCTTC. Encoded protein: CASSLGISYTF.

This clonotype was recorded at least ten times. V is TRBV6-2 or TRBV6-3 and J is TRBJ2-3; a weak D match, TRBD1 (6 bases). There are 13 residues in the CDR3. Trimming pared 7 bases from V and 2 bases from J, leaving 10 bases between. The germline CDR1 and CDR2 sequences are MNHEY and SVGEGT. The CDR3 sequence is CASTGTHTDTQYF. The DNA for the CDR3 is TGTGCCAGCACCGGGACACACACAGATACGCAGTATTTT.

This clonotype has at least ten counts. The V call is TRBV6-5, the J call TRBJ2-3; weak D call: TRBD2 (6 bases). The CDR3 is made up of 15 amino acids. Trimming shortened V by 2 bases and J by 1 base, and 10 bases separated the two germline ends. Germline V gene data show CDR1 as MNHEY and CDR2 as SVGAGI. The CDR3 loop is CASSYGASGTDTQYF. The CDR3 DNA is TGTGCCAGCAGTTACGGCGCTAGCGGCACAGATACGCAGTATTTT.

Comments on this clonotype: One end of the junction fails to match germline, which may point to a read error. The rearrangement links TRBV29-1 to TRBJ1-1; D is undetermined. The germline CDR1 and CDR2 sequences are SQVTM and ANQGSEA. This CDR3 is built from 11 residues. As DNA, the CDR3 is TGCAGCGTTGTTGGGAACACTGAAGCTTCCTTT. Its protein product is CSVVGNTEASF.

The sample holds a few counts of this clonotype. The rearrangement joins TRBV6-5 to TRBJ2-1, with D perhaps matching TRBD2 (5 bases). CDR1 is MNHEY and CDR2 is SVGAGI in the germline V gene. This CDR3 spans 15 amino acids. The V gene lost 5 bases and the J gene lost 7 bases, with 18 bases spanning the gap. DNA of the CDR3: TGTGCCAGCAGTCCGGTACTAGGGCTCGGGAATGAGCAGTTCTTC. This gives the protein CASSPVLGLGNEQFF.